These 9 T cell receptor beta chains were sequenced from one sample in a study of CD8 T cells in Susac syndrome. Random-hexamer reverse transcription was applied to about 0.5 to 1 ug RNA. A single record per CDR3 protein comes from TCRdb applying MiXCR to the immunoSEQ multiplex PCR reads. The profile shows about 120,000 distinct CDR3 sequences, about nine tenths of them singletons. The sequencing input was CD4+ T cells from PBMCs. These TCRs come from a human donor in good health.

V is TRBV7-2 and J is TRBJ2-7; tentatively, D is TRBD1 or TRBD2 (6 bases each). The CDR3 is 16 residues long. The V end lost 1 base, the J end lost 5 bases, and 18 bases lay between the germline ends. Looked up from germline, CDR1 is SGHTA and CDR2 is FQGNSA. The CDR3 loop is CASSLEAGQGRNEQYF. CDR3 coding DNA: TGTGCCAGCAGCTTAGAGGCGGGGCAGGGGCGCAACGAGCAGTACTTC. The full variable domain, its missing parts supplied by reference TRBV7-2 and TRBJ2-7, is GAGVSQSPSNKVTEKGKDVELRCDPISGHTALYWYRQSLGQGLEFLIYFQGNSAPDKSGLPSDRFSAERTGGSVSTLTIQRTQQEDSAVYLCASSLEAGQGRNEQYFGPGTRLTVT.

V and J are TRBV3-1 and TRBJ1-5; D uncertain. The CDR3 covers 16 residues. Germline V gives CDR1 LGHDT, CDR2 YNNKEL (reference sequence). Trimming removed 2 bases from V and 7 bases from J, with 18 bases in between. The chain's CDR3 is CASSQTGERSAQPQHF. The DNA for the CDR3 is TGTGCCAGCAGCCAAACCGGGGAAAGAAGCGCCCAGCCCCAGCATTTT.

This chain connects TRBV27 to TRBJ2-7; 7 bases line up with TRBD2. V dropped 8 bases and J dropped 6; count of bases not matched to a gene: 13. The CDR3 has 14 residues. Germline V gene data show CDR1 as MNHEY and CDR2 as SMNVEV (reference sequence). The CDR3 DNA reads as TGTGCCAGCTTGGGAGGGGCCAAAAACTCCGAGCAGTACTTC. Translating gives CASLGGAKNSEQYF.

The CDR3 sequence is CASRPGTSVLNEQYF. The DNA for the CDR3 is TGTGCCAGCAGGCCCGGGACTAGCGTATTGAACGAGCAGTACTTC. This rearrangement joins TRBV5-6 to TRBJ2-7, with TRBD2 matching over 10 bases. The CDR3 contains 15 residues. V gave up 5 bases and J gave up 5 bases; unmatched junction bases: 10. Germline assignment: CDR1 SGHDT and CDR2 YYEEEE.

This chain connects TRBV7-9 to TRBJ2-5, with 7 nucleotides matching TRBD1. Trimming cost V 4 bases and J 4 bases; bases outside gene matches: 12. The CDR3 has 16 residues. Germline CDR1 reads SEHNR; CDR2 reads FQNEAQ (reference sequence). The chain's CDR3 is CASSSGQAVKGETQYF. Here the CDR3 DNA reads TGTGCCAGCAGCTCCGGACAGGCGGTCAAGGGAGAGACCCAGTACTTC.

The chain recombines TRBV5-1 with TRBJ2-7, with 8 bases fitting TRBD2. The CDR3 is 15 residues long. In germline, CDR1 is SGHRS, CDR2 YFSETQ. With V trimmed by 0 bases and J by 1 base, 3 bases remained unmatched. DNA of the CDR3: TGCGCCAGCAGCTTGGATGGGACTAGTTCCTACGAGCAGTACTTC. Its translation is CASSLDGTSSYEQYF.

This chain uses TRBV19 with TRBJ2-7, with D unclear. Germline V gene lookup returns CDR1 LNHDA and CDR2 SQIVND (reference sequence). The V end lost 8 bases, the J end lost 1 base, and 12 bases lay between the germline ends. This CDR3 spans 13 amino acids. DNA of the CDR3: TGTGCCAGTCATAACGCCGGGTCCTACGAGCAGTACTTC. This codes for CASHNAGSYEQYF.

This sequence joins TRBV7-2 and TRBJ2-5, with D possibly matching TRBD2 (5 bases). V lost 1 base to trimming and J lost 5 bases, with 11 bases between them. The CDR3 consists of 14 residues. Germline lookup yields CDR1 SGHTA and CDR2 FQGNSA. CDR3 region: CASSLGGPWETQYF. CDR3 bases: TGTGCCAGCAGCTTAGGAGGGCCCTGGGAGACCCAGTACTTC.

The rearrangement joins TRBV7-9 to TRBJ2-7; TRBD2 is a possible D gene (5 bases). The CDR3 runs 14 residues. Deletions cut 5 bases from V and 2 bases from J, with 13 bases between. Germline loops: CDR1 SEHNR, CDR2 FQNEAQ (reference sequence). In nucleotides, the CDR3 is TGTGCCAGCAGCCCCGGGGTTGACGCCTACGAGCAGTACTTC. This encodes CASSPGVDAYEQYF.